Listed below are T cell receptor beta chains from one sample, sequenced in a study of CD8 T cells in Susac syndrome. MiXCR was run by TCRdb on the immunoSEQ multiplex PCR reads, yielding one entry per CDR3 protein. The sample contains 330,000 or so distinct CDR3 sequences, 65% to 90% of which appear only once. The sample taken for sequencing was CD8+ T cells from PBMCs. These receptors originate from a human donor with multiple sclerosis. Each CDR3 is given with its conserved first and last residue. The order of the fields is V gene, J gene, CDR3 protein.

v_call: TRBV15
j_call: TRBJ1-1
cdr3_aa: CATSSVGREAFF

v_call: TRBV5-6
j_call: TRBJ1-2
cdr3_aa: CASSLVLGLYGYTF

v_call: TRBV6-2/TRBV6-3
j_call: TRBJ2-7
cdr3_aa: CASSYLRGSGSYEQYF

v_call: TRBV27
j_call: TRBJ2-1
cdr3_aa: CASSLLSPLGSYNEQFF

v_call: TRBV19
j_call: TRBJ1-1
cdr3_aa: CASSSGWNTEAFF

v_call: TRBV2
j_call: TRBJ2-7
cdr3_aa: CASTPGLAYEQYF

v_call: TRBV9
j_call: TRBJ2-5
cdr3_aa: CASSRGLAEETQYF

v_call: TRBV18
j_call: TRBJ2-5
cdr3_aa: CASSPRERLRELEGTQYF

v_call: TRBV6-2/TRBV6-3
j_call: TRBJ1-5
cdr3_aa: CASSSFDGNQPQHF

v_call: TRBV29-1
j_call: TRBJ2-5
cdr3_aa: CSVQLAGEVETQYF

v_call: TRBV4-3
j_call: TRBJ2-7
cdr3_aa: CASSQDPSGEYEQYF

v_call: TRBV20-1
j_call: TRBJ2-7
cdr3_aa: CSARDQLAGEFYEQYF

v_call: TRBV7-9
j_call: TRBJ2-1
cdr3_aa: CASSLDGISYNEQFF

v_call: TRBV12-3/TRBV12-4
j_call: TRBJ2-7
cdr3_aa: CASSLAPTDLLAGAHEQYF

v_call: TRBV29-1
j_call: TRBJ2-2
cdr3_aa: CSVLTGGELGELFF

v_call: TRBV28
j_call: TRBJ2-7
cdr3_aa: CASSRRYEQYF

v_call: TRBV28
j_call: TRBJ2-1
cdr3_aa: CASSFMGTSEYNEQFF

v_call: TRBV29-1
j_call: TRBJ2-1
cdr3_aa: CSVDGSNYNEQFF

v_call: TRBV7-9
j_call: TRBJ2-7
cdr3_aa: CASSSSFRTAHGEQYF

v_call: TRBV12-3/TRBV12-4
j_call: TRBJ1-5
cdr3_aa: CASSPNSLGSNQPQHF

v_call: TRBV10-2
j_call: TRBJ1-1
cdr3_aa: CASSRGGGAFF

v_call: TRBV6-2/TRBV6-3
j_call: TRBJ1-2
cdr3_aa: CASSYNVANYGYTF

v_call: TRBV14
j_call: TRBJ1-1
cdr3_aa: CASSVDRNTEAFF

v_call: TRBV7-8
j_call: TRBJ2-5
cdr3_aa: CASSLELLGTQYF

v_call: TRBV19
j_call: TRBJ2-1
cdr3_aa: CASSINSGRATEQFF

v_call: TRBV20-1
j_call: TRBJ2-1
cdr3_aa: CSARGTSSSEQFF

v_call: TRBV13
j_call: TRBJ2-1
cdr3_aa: CASSLDSDSDNEQFF

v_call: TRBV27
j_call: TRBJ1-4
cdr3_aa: CASSRTVGEKLFF

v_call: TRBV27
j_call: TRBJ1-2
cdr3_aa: CASSYTGSLNYGYTF

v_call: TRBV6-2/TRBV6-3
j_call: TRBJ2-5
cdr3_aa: CASSSRTQLPLGETQYF

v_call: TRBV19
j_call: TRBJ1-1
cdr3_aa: CASSWDRVSETEAFF

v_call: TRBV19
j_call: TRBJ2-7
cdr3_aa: CASSIQRGGAEQYF

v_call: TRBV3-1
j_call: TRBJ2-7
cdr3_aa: CASSPSGSGDEQYF